This TCR beta chain was recorded in a study of cytotoxic CD8 clonotypes in ibrutinib-treated CLL. In the study overall: Sample averages reached 255,043 productive templates and 80,000 to 100,000 productive rearrangements.

Turning to this clone: Antigen unknown.

The authors obtained approximately 2.2 micrograms of genomic DNA from cryopreserved PBMCs for TCR beta libraries. General study findings and limits: At baseline, clonality was higher than in age-matched healthy donors and correlated with CD8+ counts.

Generated by immunoSEQ multiplex PCR, the TCRdb table keeps only in-frame clones and is missing some. Among 70,000 to 85,000 clones listed, over 75% were seen once. Trimming took 5 bases from V and 1 from J, leaving 12 bases between them. The CDR3 has 15 amino acids. The germline gives CDR1 SGHNT, CDR2 YYREEE (reference sequence). This chain connects TRBV5-4 to TRBJ2-2; either TRBD1 or TRBD2 may fit D (5 bases each). This clonotype was obtained from a human donor with chronic lymphocytic leukemia. The source was PBMCs, collected at disease progression, from a patient treated with ibrutinib. CDR3 sequence: CASRPGTRNTGELFF. CDR3 nucleotide sequence: TGTGCCAGCAGACCCGGGACGAGGAACACCGGGGAGCTGTTTTTT.